The 18 T cell receptor beta chains given below trace back to one sample, sequenced in a study of cytomegalovirus exposure and HLA in healthy donors. This PCR relied on a set of 60 Vbeta primers and 13 Jbeta primers. Measured with immunoSEQ multiplex PCR; TCRdb has only the in-frame clones, and not every one. This table has roughly 100,000 clones, 78% appearing once. Sequencing was performed on PBMCs. Receptor source: a woman between 40 and 55 years old in good health and CMV-seronegative.

The chain employs TRBV15 and TRBJ1-1; D not certain. CDR1 LNHNV and CDR2 YYDKDF come from the germline V gene (reference sequence). The CDR3 is 13 amino acids. V lost 0 bases and J 2 bases, leaving 4 bases between the germline ends. CDR3 sequence (DNA): TGTGCCACCAGCAGAGATCGTAACACTGAAGCTTTCTTT. Residues: CATSRDRNTEAFF.

The chain combines TRBV2 with TRBJ1-2; D is perhaps TRBD1 (6 bases). CDR1 and CDR2 (germline): SNHLY, FYNNEI. The ends were cut back, 0 bases at V and 6 bases at J, with 20 bases in the middle. This CDR3 comprises 17 residues. The CDR3 region has the DNA TGTGCCAGCAGTGAAGCGGGGGCCATGTTGAGGTCGGATGGCTACACCTTC. Translating gives CASSEAGAMLRSDGYTF.

This clone was detected a few times. This chain joins TRBV5-6 and TRBJ1-1; maybe TRBD1 (6 bases). The CDR3 is 14 amino acids. Germline lookup yields CDR1 SGHDT and CDR2 YYEEEE. Trimming took 6 bases from V and 7 from J, leaving 19 bases between them. This CDR3 is CASTLDRKGNEAFF. The CDR3 DNA is TGTGCCAGCACCTTAGACAGGAAAGGGAATGAAGCTTTCTTT.

The V gene is TRBV7-9, the J gene TRBJ2-5; D is unclear. Trimming shortened V by 2 bases and J by 3 bases, and 7 bases separated the two germline ends. Per the germline V gene, CDR1 is SEHNR and CDR2 is FQNEAQ (reference sequence). CDR3 length equals 13 residues. Here the CDR3 DNA reads TGTGCCAGCAGCTTATGGTCGGAAGAGACCCAGTACTTC. Protein product: CASSLWSEETQYF. Drawing the rest from reference TRBV7-9 and TRBJ2-5, the complete variable domain is DTGVSQNPRHKITKRGQNVTFRCDPISEHNRLYWYRQTLGQGPEFLTYFQNEAQLEKSRLLSDRFSAERPKGSFSTLEIQRTEQGDSAMYLCASSLWSEETQYFGPGTRLLVL.

The gene calls are TRBV19 and TRBJ1-5; possibly TRBD1 for D (5 bases). The CDR3 has 15 amino acids. CDR1 is LNHDA, CDR2 SQIVND, per germline (reference sequence). The V gene lost 5 bases and the J gene lost 0 bases, with 11 bases spanning the gap. CDR3 DNA sequence: TGTGCCAGTAGTCAGACAGATTATAGCAATCAGCCCCAGCATTTT. Translation: CASSQTDYSNQPQHF. The full variable domain, in which reference TRBV19 and TRBJ1-5 provide the parts outside the CDR3, is DGGITQSPKYLFRKEGQNVTLSCEQNLNHDAMYWYRQDPGQGLRLIYYSQIVNDFQKGDIAEGYSVSREKKESFPLTVTSAQKNPTAFYLCASSQTDYSNQPQHFGDGTRLSIL.

V usage is TRBV5-1 and J usage is TRBJ2-5, with TRBD2 matching 14 bases. The J call is uncertain, as TRBJ2-7 better fits the DNA end. The V gene's germline CDR1 is SGHRS and CDR2 YFSETQ. This CDR3 comprises 15 residues. The CDR3 sequence: CASRATSGRAHEQYF. Here the CDR3 DNA reads TGCGCCAGCAGGGCGACTAGCGGGAGGGCCCACGAGCAGTACTTC.

This chain uses TRBV6-6 with TRBJ1-4, with D possibly matching TRBD1 (6 bases). CDR1 is MNHNY, CDR2 SVGAGI, per germline (reference sequence). V gave up 5 bases and J gave up 3 bases, with 13 bases separating them. This CDR3 contains 15 residues. The CDR3 DNA sequence: TGTGCCAGCAGTAACCGGGACAAGGCTAATGAAAAACTGTTTTTT. It specifies CASSNRDKANEKLFF.

A single count supports this clone. V usage is TRBV7-6 and J usage is TRBJ2-1; 12 positions match TRBD2. V trimming: 5 bases; J trimming: 9 bases; junction bases outside the gene matches: 8. The CDR3 runs to 15 residues. Germline CDR1 and CDR2: SGHVS and FNYEAQ. The CDR3 reads CASSTSSGRAGEQFF. CDR3 in DNA: TGTGCCAGCAGCACTTCTAGCGGGAGGGCCGGTGAGCAGTTCTTC.

The chain is built from TRBV28 and TRBJ1-6, with 10 bases that match TRBD1. This CDR3 has 20 amino acids. V lost 2 bases, J lost 0 bases, and 10 bases stayed unmatched. Per the germline V gene, CDR1 is MDHEN and CDR2 is SYDVKM. In nucleotides, the CDR3 is TGTGCCAGCAGTTTACCCCAGGGACAGGGGACGAGCTCCTATAATTCACCCCTCCACTTT. Encoded protein: CASSLPQGQGTSSYNSPLHF.

The chain carries TRBV6-1 and TRBJ1-1, with D perhaps matching TRBD1 (6 bases). Trimming took off 6 bases at V and 3 bases at J, with 11 bases between the two ends. Germline loops: CDR1 MNHNS, CDR2 SASEGT. This CDR3 region has 13 residues. The CDR3 DNA reads TGTGCCAGCAGCCCTGCAGGGGACACTGAAGCTTTCTTT. It encodes CASSPAGDTEAFF.

The chain uses TRBV29-1 and TRBJ2-7; TRBD2 matches 8 bases. In germline, CDR1 is SQVTM, CDR2 ANQGSEA. The CDR3 runs 17 residues. Trimming took 4 bases from V and 2 from J; bases not matched to a gene: 16. This CDR3 is CSVARIVSGIGAYEQYF. The CDR3 coding sequence is TGCAGCGTTGCCCGGATCGTTAGCGGGATAGGGGCCTACGAGCAGTACTTC.

The CDR3 here is CSVPLASGRIYSYNEQFF. The CDR3 region has the DNA TGCAGCGTACCCCTAGCCAGCGGGAGGATCTATTCCTACAATGAGCAGTTCTTC. This chain connects TRBV29-1 to TRBJ2-1; 9 bases map to TRBD2. The junction had 16 bases not matched to a gene; V was cut back by 6 bases and J by 1 base. CDR1 is SQVTM, CDR2 ANQGSEA, per germline. The CDR3 is 18 residues long.

The V call is TRBV29-1, the J call TRBJ2-1; D is unresolved. This CDR3 has 13 residues. Germline CDR1 is SQVTM and CDR2 is ANQGSEA. V dropped 5 bases and J dropped 13 bases, with 21 bases sitting between them. The CDR3 region has the DNA TGCAGCGTTCCAACCCTCCCGCTAGACGTTCAGTTCTTC. It codes for CSVPTLPLDVQFF.

The genes are TRBV6-1 and TRBJ2-2; perhaps TRBD1 as D (8 bases). The V end was cut by 2 bases, the J end by 5 bases, with 15 bases between. Germline lookup yields CDR1 MNHNS and CDR2 SASEGT. The CDR3 covers 16 residues. The CDR3 DNA reads as TGTGCCAGCAGTGAAAGACAGGGGACTACTACCGGGGAGCTGTTTTTT. The encoded protein is CASSERQGTTTGELFF.

The chain uses TRBV5-4 and TRBJ1-1; possible D gene TRBD1, 6 bases. The germline gives CDR1 SGHNT, CDR2 YYREEE (reference sequence). The CDR3 extends over 13 amino acids. V gave up 4 bases and J gave up 7 bases, with 14 bases separating them. The CDR3 loop is CASSLLSGDEAFF. DNA of the CDR3: TGTGCCAGCAGCCTCCTATCAGGGGATGAAGCTTTCTTT.

The V and J genes are TRBV4-1 and TRBJ1-5, with D possibly being TRBD1 (6 bases). V lost 2 bases and J 7 bases, leaving 18 bases between the germline ends. The CDR3 loop spans 16 amino acids. Germline V CDR1 and CDR2: MGHRA, YSYEKL. The CDR3 DNA reads as TGCGCCAGCAGCCAAATCCCTCAGGGGACGGGCCAGCCCCAGCATTTT. Translated: CASSQIPQGTGQPQHF.

The table lists this clone with a few counts. The genes are TRBV10-2 and TRBJ1-2; TRBD1 agrees at 9 bases. CDR1 and CDR2 from the germline V gene are WSHSY and SAAADI. This CDR3 spans 13 amino acids. J lost 8 bases, V lost 5 bases, and 6 bases had no gene match. CDR3 nucleotide sequence: TGCGCCAGCAGTCGACAGGGGGTTGACGGCTACACCTTC. Amino acids: CASSRQGVDGYTF.

The rearrangement links TRBV7-3 to TRBJ2-7, with D perhaps matching TRBD1 (5 bases). The CDR3 consists of 13 residues. Germline V gene sequence: CDR1 SGHTA, CDR2 FQGTGA. Trimming left V 5 bases short and J 6 bases short, with 14 bases between. The CDR3 loop is CASSPHQGSEQYF. CDR3 coding DNA: TGTGCCAGCAGCCCCCATCAGGGTTCCGAGCAGTACTTC.